This entry describes one TCR beta chain. The CDR3 loop spans 14 amino acids. Trimming removed 6 bases from V and 3 bases from J, with 14 bases in between. Germline loops: CDR1 MNHEY, CDR2 SMNVEV (reference sequence). This sample was taken from a study of blood T cell repertoires in COVID-19. On the study more broadly: Researchers got acute and convalescent COVID-19 samples from the United States, Italy and Spain. PBMCs, B-cell-depleted T cells, or T cells provided the cDNA or gDNA that made up the material.

Categorization into cohorts depended on clinical history that participants reported. In the authors' workflow: Amplification of reference gene primers was used by the study to estimate nucleated cell counts. Libraries were prepared by immunoSEQ multiplex PCR; TCRdb keeps only in-frame clonotypes and omits some of them. V, J and clone size reflect that table, while D and trimming were determined from the DNA. The data hold about 480,000 clones, with roughly 90% observed a single time. Sequenced sample: PBMCs or T cells enriched from blood (not recorded which). The clonotype comes from a woman aged 35 to 49 who had recovered from COVID-19. The chain couples TRBV27 to TRBJ1-1, with D possibly being TRBD1 (5 bases). The CDR3 spells CASSLMRGYTEAFF. The CDR3 DNA follows: TGTGCCAGCAGCCTGATGCGGGGGTACACTGAAGCTTTCTTT.